The rows below give T cell receptor beta chains drawn from one sample of a study of T cell changes during pregnancy in multiple sclerosis. The protocol was immunoSEQ multiplex PCR, while the TCRdb copy is restricted to in-frame clones and leaves out a portion. The table has roughly 30,000 clones, more than 85% seen once. Material: CD4+ T cells from peripheral blood mononuclear cells, obtained in the first trimester of pregnancy. Source of these receptors: a female donor in good health, enrolled as a control in a pregnancy study. Both conserved end residues are part of each CDR3. Fields, in order: J gene, V gene, CDR3 protein.

j_gene: TRBJ2-1
v_gene: TRBV28
CDR3aa: CASSFFRTGYNEQFF

j_gene: TRBJ1-2
v_gene: TRBV7-8
CDR3aa: CASSFRDSHYGYTF

j_gene: TRBJ2-7
v_gene: TRBV28
CDR3aa: CASSLKATGWSGEQYF

j_gene: TRBJ2-1
v_gene: TRBV27
CDR3aa: CASSFSGRTYNEQFF

j_gene: TRBJ2-7
v_gene: TRBV11-1
CDR3aa: CASSLNRLAGVGEQYF

j_gene: TRBJ2-7
v_gene: TRBV9
CDR3aa: CASSSRAGASIIYEQYF

j_gene: TRBJ1-1
v_gene: TRBV2
CDR3aa: CASSGAGNTEAFF

j_gene: TRBJ1-3
v_gene: TRBV5-6
CDR3aa: CASSSFSLRAGDTIYF

j_gene: TRBJ2-7
v_gene: TRBV6-6
CDR3aa: CASSYGAGSVGEQYF

j_gene: TRBJ2-2
v_gene: TRBV5-1
CDR3aa: CASSLELGQGEGAGELFF

j_gene: TRBJ2-7
v_gene: TRBV28
CDR3aa: CASSLKRGHEQYF

j_gene: TRBJ2-1
v_gene: TRBV19
CDR3aa: CASTAGLAGGRYNEQFF

j_gene: TRBJ2-2
v_gene: TRBV6-6
CDR3aa: CASSPGTSGTGELFF

j_gene: TRBJ2-7
v_gene: TRBV11-2
CDR3aa: CASSLTQEHYEQYF

j_gene: TRBJ1-4
v_gene: TRBV4-2
CDR3aa: CASSQQGAGREKLFF

j_gene: TRBJ2-5
v_gene: TRBV7-2
CDR3aa: CASSFQGGQETQYF

j_gene: TRBJ2-5
v_gene: TRBV29-1
CDR3aa: CSVDLGGTFETQYF

j_gene: TRBJ1-6
v_gene: TRBV13
CDR3aa: CASSRFDLPGGSYNSPLHF

j_gene: TRBJ1-6
v_gene: TRBV14
CDR3aa: CASSQDLGQGSLVCSPLHF

j_gene: TRBJ2-5
v_gene: TRBV5-1
CDR3aa: CASSPGNLGETQYF

j_gene: TRBJ2-7
v_gene: TRBV4-3
CDR3aa: CASSQEGWQGAVEQYF

j_gene: TRBJ2-3
v_gene: TRBV15
CDR3aa: CATSRQDTDTQYF

j_gene: TRBJ2-3
v_gene: TRBV10-3
CDR3aa: CAIRTDSGRATDTQYF

j_gene: TRBJ2-2
v_gene: TRBV7-9
CDR3aa: CASSRNRQGSGELFF

j_gene: TRBJ2-7
v_gene: TRBV11-2
CDR3aa: CASSLGGGFYEQYF

j_gene: TRBJ2-1
v_gene: TRBV30
CDR3aa: CAWSVGTSAFNEQFF

j_gene: TRBJ2-5
v_gene: TRBV7-7
CDR3aa: CASSSQEQETQYF

j_gene: NA
v_gene: TRBV29-1
CDR3aa: CSVGRSFGETQYF

j_gene: TRBJ1-5
v_gene: TRBV28
CDR3aa: CASSSTLPQPQHF

j_gene: TRBJ1-1
v_gene: TRBV19
CDR3aa: CASYPRYTEAFF

j_gene: TRBJ1-1
v_gene: TRBV4-2
CDR3aa: CASSQRGMVEVEAFF

j_gene: TRBJ1-4
v_gene: TRBV7-9
CDR3aa: CASSYLGVGEKLFF

j_gene: TRBJ2-5
v_gene: TRBV18
CDR3aa: CASSRGQQETQYF

j_gene: TRBJ1-2
v_gene: TRBV4-1
CDR3aa: CASSQVSRTGDGYTF

j_gene: TRBJ2-7
v_gene: TRBV5-6
CDR3aa: CASSVKPGRPLYEQYF

j_gene: TRBJ1-1
v_gene: TRBV2
CDR3aa: CASILGQGNTEAFF

j_gene: TRBJ1-5
v_gene: TRBV27
CDR3aa: CASRGQGQQPQHF

j_gene: TRBJ1-5
v_gene: TRBV7-9
CDR3aa: CASSRFRQGGNQPQHF

j_gene: TRBJ2-2
v_gene: TRBV28
CDR3aa: CASQGKGELFF

j_gene: TRBJ1-2
v_gene: TRBV5-1
CDR3aa: CASSSDRGLYGYTF

j_gene: TRBJ1-2
v_gene: TRBV12-5
CDR3aa: CASGTQDCRGEGEYGYTF

j_gene: TRBJ1-2
v_gene: TRBV6-5
CDR3aa: CASSSGRGGNYGYTF

j_gene: TRBJ2-1
v_gene: TRBV6-5
CDR3aa: CASSFGTSGASNEQFF

j_gene: TRBJ2-7
v_gene: TRBV5-4
CDR3aa: CASSSGTDRLAASLGQYF

j_gene: TRBJ2-2
v_gene: TRBV28
CDR3aa: CASRLSRAAGELFF

j_gene: TRBJ2-7
v_gene: TRBV25-1
CDR3aa: CASSEWTSGYEQYF

j_gene: TRBJ2-7
v_gene: TRBV6-5
CDR3aa: CASRQGWGNEQYF